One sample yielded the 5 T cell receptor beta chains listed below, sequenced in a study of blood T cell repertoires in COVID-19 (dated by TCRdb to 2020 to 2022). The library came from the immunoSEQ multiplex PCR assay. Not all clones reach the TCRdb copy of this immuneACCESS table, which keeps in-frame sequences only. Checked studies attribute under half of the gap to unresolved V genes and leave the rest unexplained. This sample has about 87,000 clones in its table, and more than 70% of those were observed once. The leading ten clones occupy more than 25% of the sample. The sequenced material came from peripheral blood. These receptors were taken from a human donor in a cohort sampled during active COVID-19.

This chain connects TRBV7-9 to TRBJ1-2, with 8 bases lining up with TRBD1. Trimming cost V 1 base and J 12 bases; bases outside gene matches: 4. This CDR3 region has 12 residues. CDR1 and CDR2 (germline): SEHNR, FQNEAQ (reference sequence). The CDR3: CASSLEDRVNTF. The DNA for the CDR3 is TGTGCCAGCAGCTTAGAGGACAGGGTGAACACCTTC.

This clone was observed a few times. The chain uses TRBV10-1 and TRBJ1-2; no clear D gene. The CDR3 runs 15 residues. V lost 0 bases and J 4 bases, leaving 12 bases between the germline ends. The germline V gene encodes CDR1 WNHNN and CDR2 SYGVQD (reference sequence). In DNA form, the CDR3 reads TGCGCCAGCAGTGAGTCAGTCGATGGCAGCTATGGCTACACCTTC. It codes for CASSESVDGSYGYTF.

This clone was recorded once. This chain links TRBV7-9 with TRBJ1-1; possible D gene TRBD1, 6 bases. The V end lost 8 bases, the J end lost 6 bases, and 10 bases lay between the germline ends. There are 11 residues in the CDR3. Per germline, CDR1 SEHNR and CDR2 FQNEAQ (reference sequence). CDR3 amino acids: CASGSGAEAFF. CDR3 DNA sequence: TGTGCCAGCGGGTCAGGGGCTGAAGCTTTCTTT.

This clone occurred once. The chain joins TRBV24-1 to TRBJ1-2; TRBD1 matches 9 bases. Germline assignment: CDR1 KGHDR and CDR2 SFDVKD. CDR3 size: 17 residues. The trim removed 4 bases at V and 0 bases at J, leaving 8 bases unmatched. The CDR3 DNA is TGTGCCACCAGTGACGGGGGACAGGGAAGCGCTAACTATGGCTACACCTTC. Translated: CATSDGGQGSANYGYTF.

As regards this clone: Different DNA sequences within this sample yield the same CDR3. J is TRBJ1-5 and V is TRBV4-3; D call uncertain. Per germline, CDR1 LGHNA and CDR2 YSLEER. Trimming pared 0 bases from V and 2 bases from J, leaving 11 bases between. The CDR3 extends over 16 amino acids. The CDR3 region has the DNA TGCGCCAGCAGCCAAGATCTCAGAGGTGGCAATCAGCCCCAGCATTTT. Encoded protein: CASSQDLRGGNQPQHF.